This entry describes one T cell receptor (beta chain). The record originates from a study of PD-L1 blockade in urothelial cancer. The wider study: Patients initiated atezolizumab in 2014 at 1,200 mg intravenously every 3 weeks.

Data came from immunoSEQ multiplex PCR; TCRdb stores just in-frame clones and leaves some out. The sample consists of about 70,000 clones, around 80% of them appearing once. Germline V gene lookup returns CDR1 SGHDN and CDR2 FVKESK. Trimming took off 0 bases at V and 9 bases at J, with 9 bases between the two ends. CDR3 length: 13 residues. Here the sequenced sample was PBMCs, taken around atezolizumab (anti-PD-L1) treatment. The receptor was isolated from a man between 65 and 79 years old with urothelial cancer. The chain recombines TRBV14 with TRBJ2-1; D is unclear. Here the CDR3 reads CASSQEIVSEQFF. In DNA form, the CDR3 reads TGTGCCAGCAGCCAAGAAATTGTTAGTGAGCAGTTCTTC.